Following are 28 T cell receptor beta chains from one sample sequenced in a study of T-cell memory formation after mild COVID-19. TCRdb processed the 5' RACE reads anew with MiXCR; each CDR3 protein has one entry. The sample contains fewer than 60,000 distinct CDR3 sequences, approximately 12% of which appear only once. Sample: PBMCs or a T cell subset sorted from them (not recorded which). Receptors originate from a man in his late teens or twenties who had mild COVID-19 (a few samples of this study predate the infection). Cell type and time point are not known.

In DNA form, the CDR3 reads TGCAGTGCTATTCCGGGGTCTGACCAAGAGACCCAGTACTTC. Encoded protein: CSAIPGSDQETQYF. The chain employs TRBV20-1 and TRBJ2-5; tentatively, D is TRBD2 (5 bases). Per germline, CDR1 DFQATT and CDR2 SNEGSKA (reference sequence). This CDR3 has 14 residues. The V and J ends lost 4 bases and 0 bases respectively, with 12 bases between them.

This clonotype was detected only a few times. The rearrangement joins TRBV6-5 to TRBJ2-1; the D gene is possibly TRBD2 (5 bases). From germline, CDR1 is MNHEY and CDR2 SVGAGI. This CDR3 spans 14 amino acids. Trimming removed 2 bases at V and 7 bases at J, with 12 bases between. CDR3 residues: CASSYDRAANEQFF. In DNA, the CDR3 is TGTGCCAGCAGTTACGACCGAGCGGCTAATGAGCAGTTCTTC.

This clonotype was counted at least ten times. The V call is TRBV20-1, the J call TRBJ2-1; 10 bases match TRBD2. The V gene end was trimmed by 3 bases and the J gene end by 3 bases; junction bases not matched to a gene: 5. The germline CDR1 and CDR2 sequences are DFQATT and SNEGSKA (reference sequence). This CDR3 has 15 residues. CDR3 region: CSASVAGGYYNEQFF. DNA for the CDR3: TGCAGTGCTAGTGTAGCGGGGGGCTACTACAATGAGCAGTTCTTC.

This clonotype was recorded many times. The chain links TRBV5-1 to TRBJ2-5, with D possibly TRBD1 on 6 matching bases. The germline V gene encodes CDR1 SGHRS and CDR2 YFSETQ. CDR3 length: 13 amino acids. V shed 6 bases and J shed 1 base, with 10 bases lying between them. The CDR3 sequence: CASNGQIQETQYF. The CDR3 region has the DNA TGCGCCAGCAATGGACAGATCCAAGAGACCCAGTACTTC.

This clonotype came up many times. The V call is TRBV5-1, the J call TRBJ2-3, with D unclear. V was trimmed by 3 bases and J by 2 bases, leaving 10 bases between them. Germline values: CDR1 SGHRS, CDR2 YFSETQ. The CDR3 spans 14 residues. The CDR3 loop reads CASSSPQITDTQYF. In DNA, the CDR3 is TGCGCCAGCAGCTCTCCGCAGATCACAGATACGCAGTATTTT.

This chain uses TRBV20-1 with TRBJ1-2; 9 bases are a match to TRBD1. V was clipped by 1 base and J by 8 bases; unmatched bases: 5. Germline CDR1 and CDR2: DFQATT and SNEGSKA (reference sequence). This CDR3 spans 13 amino acids. The CDR3 is CSARGTGDKGYTF. DNA for the CDR3: TGCAGTGCTAGAGGGACAGGGGATAAGGGCTACACCTTC.

This clonotype was recorded many times. The chain combines TRBV24-1 with TRBJ2-4, with D possibly called TRBD1 or TRBD2 (5 bases each). This CDR3 has 14 residues. The germline V gene has CDR1 KGHDR and CDR2 SFDVKD. V shed 6 bases and J shed 8 bases, with 16 bases lying between them. CDR3 sequence: CATSPGPISDIQYF. CDR3 nucleotide sequence: TGTGCCACCAGTCCGGGACCGATTTCGGACATTCAGTACTTC.

This sequence joins TRBV7-3 and TRBJ1-2, with 8 positions matching TRBD1. This CDR3 spans 13 amino acids. Germline V lookup: CDR1 SGHTA, CDR2 FQGTGA. The V segment lost 2 bases and the J segment 7 bases; nucleotides outside the gene matches: 3. This CDR3 reads CASSLGQGGGYTF. CDR3 sequence (DNA): TGTGCCAGCAGCTTAGGACAGGGCGGTGGCTACACCTTC.

The chain combines TRBV5-1 with TRBJ2-1; perhaps TRBD1 as D (7 bases). This CDR3 has 14 residues. Trimming pared 0 bases from V and 9 bases from J, leaving 13 bases between. CDR1 SGHRS and CDR2 YFSETQ come from the germline V gene. CDR3 protein: CASSLVQGGGEQFF. The DNA of the CDR3 is TGCGCCAGCAGCTTGGTCCAGGGGGGAGGTGAGCAGTTCTTC.

This clonotype was seen only a few times. The rearrangement joins TRBV7-6 to TRBJ2-7; D remains ambiguous. The CDR3 is 13 residues long. Per germline, CDR1 SGHVS and CDR2 FNYEAQ. V dropped 0 bases and J dropped 3 bases, with 6 bases sitting between them. CDR3 sequence: CASSLAPNYEQYV. In nucleotides, the CDR3 is TGTGCCAGCAGCTTAGCGCCGAACTACGAGCAGTACGTC.

The sample holds one count of this clonotype. The conserved phenylalanine or tryptophan is not found at the CDR3 terminus, so this likely reflects a read error. The chain recombines TRBV5-1 with TRBJ2-1; perhaps TRBD2 as D (5 bases). V was clipped by 4 bases and J by 4 bases, with 9 bases between them. Germline CDR1 is SGHRS and CDR2 is YFSETQ. This CDR3 spans 13 amino acids. The CDR3 sequence: CASSGRAYNEQFL. The CDR3, as DNA: TGCGCCAGCAGCGGGCGGGCGTACAATGAGCAGTTCTTA.

This clonotype came up many times. The chain carries TRBV5-1 and TRBJ2-1; tentative D call: TRBD1 (5 bases). The germline V and J ends were trimmed by 0 bases and 4 bases, with 11 bases remaining between them. Germline assignment: CDR1 SGHRS and CDR2 YFSETQ. The CDR3 is 15 residues long. The CDR3 sequence is CASSLELRGYNEQFF. The CDR3 nucleotides are TGCGCCAGCAGCTTGGAATTAAGGGGATACAATGAGCAGTTCTTC.

This clonotype was recorded a few times. J is TRBJ2-7 and V is TRBV6-5; 9 bases line up with TRBD1. The CDR3 has 14 residues. The germline V gene encodes CDR1 MNHEY and CDR2 SVGAGI. Trimming removed 6 bases from V and 4 bases from J; junction bases left unmatched: 7. The CDR3 loop is CASRRDREAYEQYF. The DNA of the CDR3 is TGTGCCAGCAGACGGGACAGGGAGGCTTACGAGCAGTACTTC.

Relative to its sample, this clonotype is medium-sized (0.01 to 0.1%). The chain links TRBV4-2 to TRBJ2-2; 9 positions agree with TRBD1. Germline CDR1 is LGHNA and CDR2 is YNFKEQ. The CDR3 length is 15 residues. The junction had 0 bases not matched to a gene; V was cut back by 1 base and J by 3 bases. CDR3 nucleotide sequence: TGTGCCAGCAGCCAAGGACAGGGGGACACCGGGGAGCTGTTTTTT. This codes for CASSQGQGDTGELFF.

This clonotype has just a few counts. In DNA form, the CDR3 reads TGTGCCAGCAGCATCGATCCGGCCAACTATGGCTACACCTTC. It is translated as CASSIDPANYGYTF. The chain joins TRBV7-2 to TRBJ1-2; D is unresolved. The germline V gene encodes CDR1 SGHTA and CDR2 FQGNSA. Trimming took 5 bases from V and 2 from J, leaving 12 bases between them. The CDR3 has 14 residues.

A remark on this clonotype: This may come from a read error, since a much larger clone is one base off. This chain joins TRBV7-3 and TRBJ2-2; weak D call: TRBD2 (5 bases). CDR3 length equals 15 residues. Between the trimmed V and J ends, which lost 4 bases and 0 bases, there was a span of 9 bases. The germline CDR1 and CDR2 sequences are SGHTA and FQGTGA. CDR3 loop: CASSSTTSNTGELFF. CDR3 sequence (DNA): TGTGCCAGCAGCTCGACTACTTCGAACACCGGGGAGCTGTTTTTT.

The rearrangement uses TRBV20-1 and TRBJ2-7; 7 positions agree with TRBD1. Germline CDR1 reads DFQATT; CDR2 reads SNEGSKA (reference sequence). The CDR3 is 13 residues long. After removal of 4 bases from V and 2 bases from J, the junction contained 5 bases not matched to a gene. CDR3 region: CSATRQGAYEQYF. Here the CDR3 DNA reads TGCAGTGCTACCCGACAGGGTGCCTACGAGCAGTACTTC.

V and J are TRBV20-1 and TRBJ2-3, with 9 bases that match TRBD1. In germline, CDR1 is DFQATT, CDR2 SNEGSKA (reference sequence). V was clipped by 6 bases and J by 4 bases; unmatched bases: 8. The CDR3 is made up of 14 amino acids. CDR3: CSAGGTGSSDTQYF. The CDR3 DNA reads TGCAGTGCGGGCGGGACAGGGAGTTCAGATACGCAGTATTTT.

This clonotype was seen a handful of times. CDR3 region: CACNRGSNEKLFF. Here the CDR3 DNA reads TGTGCCTGCAACAGGGGATCGAATGAAAAACTGTTTTTT. V usage is TRBV30 and J usage is TRBJ1-4; 7 nucleotides agree with TRBD1. Germline loops: CDR1 GTSNPN, CDR2 SVGIG (reference sequence). The CDR3 contains 13 residues. Trimming cost V 6 bases and J 5 bases; bases outside gene matches: 6.

The chain is built from TRBV7-3 and TRBJ2-3, with D perhaps TRBD2 (5 bases). This CDR3 is 14 amino acids long. The V end was cut by 6 bases, the J end by 3 bases, with 13 bases between. The germline gives CDR1 SGHTA, CDR2 FQGTGA. The CDR3 spells CASRSGSGTDTQYF. CDR3 nucleotide sequence: TGTGCCAGCAGATCGGGATCGGGGACAGATACGCAGTATTTT.

In its sample, this clonotype was seen a few times. The chain is built from TRBV29-1 and TRBJ1-1; no firm D call. V gave up 2 bases and J gave up 4 bases, with 5 bases separating them. Germline assignment: CDR1 SQVTM and CDR2 ANQGSEA. There are 11 residues in the CDR3. CDR3 residues: CSVEWGTEAFF. The CDR3 coding sequence is TGCAGCGTTGAATGGGGCACTGAAGCTTTCTTT. Full variable domain (outside the CDR3, taken from reference TRBV29-1 and TRBJ1-1): SAVISQKPSRDICQRGTSLTIQCQVDSQVTMMFWYRQQPGQSLTLIATANQGSEATYESGFVIDKFPISRPNLTFSTLTVSNMSPEDSSIYLCSVEWGTEAFFGQGTRLTVV.

This clonotype was seen repeatedly, ten times or more. The gene calls are TRBV7-8 and TRBJ1-4; D remains ambiguous. Trimming left V 4 bases short and J 8 bases short, with 17 bases between. This CDR3 spans 15 amino acids. Germline CDR1 reads SGHVS; CDR2 reads FQNEAQ. The DNA of the CDR3 is TGTGCCAGCAGCTCCTCGGATGCAACTTACGAAAAACTGTTTTTT. Amino acids: CASSSSDATYEKLFF.

This clonotype came up a few times. The chain joins TRBV5-1 to TRBJ2-5; 9 positions match TRBD1. This CDR3 region has 14 residues. J lost 2 bases, V lost 4 bases, and 3 bases had no gene match. The germline V gene has CDR1 SGHRS and CDR2 YFSETQ. The CDR3 DNA reads TGCGCCAGCAGCAAGGGACAGGGTCAAGAGACCCAGTACTTC. Protein product: CASSKGQGQETQYF.

This clonotype has ten or more counts. The V and J genes are TRBV7-3 and TRBJ2-3, with 8 bases aligning to TRBD2. Germline-derived CDR1 and CDR2 are SGHTA and FQGTGA. The CDR3 is 13 residues long. Trimming cost V 5 bases and J 11 bases; bases outside gene matches: 9. The CDR3 is CASSPRRGGGQYF. DNA for the CDR3: TGTGCCAGCAGCCCCCGCCGGGGGGGGGGGCAGTATTTT.

This clonotype was detected many times. V and J are TRBV15 and TRBJ2-3; the D is unclear. The CDR3 is made up of 12 amino acids. The germline V gene encodes CDR1 LNHNV and CDR2 YYDKDF (reference sequence). The V end lost 0 bases, the J end lost 6 bases, and 4 bases lay between the germline ends. Here the CDR3 DNA reads TGTGCCACCAGCAGAGATCAGGATACGCAGTATTTT. This sequence encodes CATSRDQDTQYF.

This clonotype appeared a few times. The chain carries TRBV13 and TRBJ1-1; perhaps TRBD1 as D (5 bases). V was clipped by 0 bases and J by 5 bases, with 13 bases between them. CDR1 and CDR2 from the germline V gene are PRHDT and FYEKMQ (reference sequence). The CDR3 sequence is 15 residues long. DNA of the CDR3: TGTGCCAGCAGCTTAGGGGCTGGGGGAGTAACTGAAGCTTTCTTT. Protein product: CASSLGAGGVTEAFF.

There are a few counts of this clonotype. This chain uses TRBV6-6 with TRBJ1-1, with 7 bases aligning to TRBD1. CDR1 and CDR2 from the germline V gene are MNHNY and SVGAGI (reference sequence). V was pared by 5 bases and J by 10 bases, with 4 bases of the junction left unmatched. There are 11 residues in the CDR3. Here the CDR3 reads CASSPQGTAFF. CDR3 bases: TGTGCCAGCAGTCCACAGGGGACAGCTTTCTTT.

This clonotype has a handful of counts. The chain combines TRBV6-5 with TRBJ2-1; 8 bases are shared with TRBD2. Germline trimming cut 4 bases from V and 4 bases from J; bases unmatched to any gene: 9. The germline V gene has CDR1 MNHEY and CDR2 SVGAGI. CDR3 size: 16 residues. CDR3 DNA: TGTGCCAGCAGTTCCCTTCGGCGGGGGGTATACAATGAGCAGTTCTTC. Its protein product is CASSSLRRGVYNEQFF.